This T cell receptor (beta chain) comes out of a study of siplizumab effects on memory and regulatory T cells. Produced via immunoSEQ multiplex PCR; TCRdb's table is partial and in-frame only. The data show some 96,000 clones, roughly 93% seen once. The V gene end was trimmed by 1 base and the J gene end by 8 bases; junction bases not matched to a gene: 12. Germline V gene data show CDR1 as KGHSH and CDR2 as LQKENI. CDR3 length: 17 amino acids. This clone appeared once. What was sequenced was non-Treg CD4+ T cells sorted from blood. This receptor was identified in a human donor in good health. This sequence joins TRBV18 and TRBJ2-1, with 9 positions matching TRBD2. Here the CDR3 reads CASSPQIAGDMEDEQFF. Here the CDR3 DNA reads TGTGCCAGCTCACCACAGATAGCGGGAGATATGGAGGATGAGCAGTTCTTC.